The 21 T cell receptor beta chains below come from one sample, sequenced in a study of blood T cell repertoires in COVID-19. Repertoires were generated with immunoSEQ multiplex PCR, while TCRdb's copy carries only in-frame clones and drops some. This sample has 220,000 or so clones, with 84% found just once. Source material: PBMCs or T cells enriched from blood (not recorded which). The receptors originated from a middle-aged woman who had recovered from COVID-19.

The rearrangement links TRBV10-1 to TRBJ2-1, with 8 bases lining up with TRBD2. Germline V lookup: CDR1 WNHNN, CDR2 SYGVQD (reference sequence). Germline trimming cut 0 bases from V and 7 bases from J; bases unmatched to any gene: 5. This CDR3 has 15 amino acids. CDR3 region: CASSESGLVKNEQFF. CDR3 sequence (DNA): TGCGCCAGCAGTGAGTCGGGACTAGTTAAAAATGAGCAGTTCTTC.

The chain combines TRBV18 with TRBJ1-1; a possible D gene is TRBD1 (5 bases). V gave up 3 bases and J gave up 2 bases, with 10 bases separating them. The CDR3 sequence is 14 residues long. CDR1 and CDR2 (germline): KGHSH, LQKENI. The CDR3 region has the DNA TGTGCCAGCTCACCCGACAGCTACAACACTGAAGCTTTCTTT. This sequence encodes CASSPDSYNTEAFF.

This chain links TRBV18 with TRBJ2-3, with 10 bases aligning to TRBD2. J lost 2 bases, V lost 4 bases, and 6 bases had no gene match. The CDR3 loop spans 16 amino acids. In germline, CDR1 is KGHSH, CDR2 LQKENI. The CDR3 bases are TGTGCCAGCTCACTAGCCGGGACTAGCGTCACAGATACGCAGTATTTT. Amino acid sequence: CASSLAGTSVTDTQYF.

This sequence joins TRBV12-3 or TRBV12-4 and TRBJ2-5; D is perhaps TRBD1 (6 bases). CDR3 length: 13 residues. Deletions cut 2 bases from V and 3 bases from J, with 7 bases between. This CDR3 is CASSLYREETQYF. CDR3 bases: TGTGCCAGCAGTTTATACAGGGAAGAGACCCAGTACTTC.

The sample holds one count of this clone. The CDR3 loop is CASSPGRNTEAFF. In nucleotides, the CDR3 is TGTGCCAGCTCACCAGGGAGGAACACTGAAGCTTTCTTT. The chain carries TRBV18 and TRBJ1-1; D not certain. This CDR3 contains 13 residues. Germline V gene sequence: CDR1 KGHSH, CDR2 LQKENI. Trimming removed 2 bases from V and 1 base from J, with 5 bases in between. Drawing the rest from reference TRBV18 and TRBJ1-1, the complete variable domain is NAGVMQNPRHLVRRRGQEARLRCSPMKGHSHVYWYRQLPEEGLKFMVYLQKENIIDESGMPKERFSAEFPKEGPSILRIQQVVRGDSAAYFCASSPGRNTEAFFGQGTRLTVV.

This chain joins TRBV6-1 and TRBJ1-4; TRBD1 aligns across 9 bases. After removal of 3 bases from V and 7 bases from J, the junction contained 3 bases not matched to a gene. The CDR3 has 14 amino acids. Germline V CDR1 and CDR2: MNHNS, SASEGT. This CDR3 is CASSDGTGPEKLFF. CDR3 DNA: TGTGCCAGCAGTGATGGGACAGGGCCTGAAAAACTGTTTTTT.

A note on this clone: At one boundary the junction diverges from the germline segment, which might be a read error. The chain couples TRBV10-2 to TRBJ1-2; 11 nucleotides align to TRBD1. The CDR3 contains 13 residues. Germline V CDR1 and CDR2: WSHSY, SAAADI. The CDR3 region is CASSDGQGAFHAF. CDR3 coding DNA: TGCGCCAGCAGTGACGGACAGGGGGCATTTCATGCCTTC.

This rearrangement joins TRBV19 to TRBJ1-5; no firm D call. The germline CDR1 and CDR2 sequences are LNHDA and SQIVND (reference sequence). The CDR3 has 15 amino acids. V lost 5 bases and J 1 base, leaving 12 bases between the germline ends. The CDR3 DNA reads TGTGCCAGTAGTGCGACCCCGGGGAGCAATCAGCCCCAGCATTTT. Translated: CASSATPGSNQPQHF.

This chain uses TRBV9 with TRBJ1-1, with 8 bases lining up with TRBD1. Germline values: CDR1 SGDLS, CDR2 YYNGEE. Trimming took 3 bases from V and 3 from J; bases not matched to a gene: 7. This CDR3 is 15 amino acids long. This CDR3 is CASSAGTGPYTEAFF. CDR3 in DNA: TGTGCCAGCAGCGCCGGGACAGGACCCTACACTGAAGCTTTCTTT.

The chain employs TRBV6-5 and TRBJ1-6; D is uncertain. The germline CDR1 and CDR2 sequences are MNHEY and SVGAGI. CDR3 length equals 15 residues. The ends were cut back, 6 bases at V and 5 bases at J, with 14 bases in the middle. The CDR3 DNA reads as TGTGCCAGCAGCCCGTCCGGGGTGGATAATTCACCCCTCCACTTT. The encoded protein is CASSPSGVDNSPLHF.

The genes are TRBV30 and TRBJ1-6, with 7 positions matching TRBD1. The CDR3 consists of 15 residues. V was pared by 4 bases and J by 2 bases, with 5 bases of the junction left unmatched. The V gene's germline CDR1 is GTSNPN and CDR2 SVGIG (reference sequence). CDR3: CAWTLTGPYNSPLHF. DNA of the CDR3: TGTGCCTGGACTTTGACAGGGCCCTATAATTCACCCCTCCACTTT. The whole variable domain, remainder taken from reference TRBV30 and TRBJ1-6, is SQTIHQWPATLVQPVGSPLSLECTVEGTSNPNLYWYRQAAGRGLQLLFYSVGIGQISSEVPQNLSASRPQDRQFILSSKKLLLSDSGFYLCAWTLTGPYNSPLHFGNGTRLTVT.

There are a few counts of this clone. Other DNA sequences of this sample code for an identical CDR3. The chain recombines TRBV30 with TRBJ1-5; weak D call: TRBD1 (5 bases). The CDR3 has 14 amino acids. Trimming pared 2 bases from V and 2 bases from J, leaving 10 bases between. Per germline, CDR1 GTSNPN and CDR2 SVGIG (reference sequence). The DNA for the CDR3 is TGTGCCTGGAGTCGTCCGGGGGGCAATCAGCCCCAGCATTTT. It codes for CAWSRPGGNQPQHF.

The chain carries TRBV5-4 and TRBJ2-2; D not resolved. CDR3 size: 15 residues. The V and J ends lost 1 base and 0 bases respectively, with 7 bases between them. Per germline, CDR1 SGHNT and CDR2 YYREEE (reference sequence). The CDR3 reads CASSLRGANTGELFF. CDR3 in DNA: TGTGCCAGCAGCTTGCGCGGCGCGAACACCGGGGAGCTGTTTTTT.

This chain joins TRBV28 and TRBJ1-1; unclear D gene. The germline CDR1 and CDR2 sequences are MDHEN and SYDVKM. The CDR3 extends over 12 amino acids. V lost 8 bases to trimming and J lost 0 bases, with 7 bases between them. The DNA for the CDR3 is TGTGCCAGCGGGAGCATGAACACTGAAGCTTTCTTT. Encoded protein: CASGSMNTEAFF.

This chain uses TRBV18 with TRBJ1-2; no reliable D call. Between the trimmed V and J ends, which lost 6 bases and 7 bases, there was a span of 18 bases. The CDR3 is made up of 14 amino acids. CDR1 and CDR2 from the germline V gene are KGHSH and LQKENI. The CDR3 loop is CASSPKERIPGYTF. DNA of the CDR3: TGTGCCAGCTCCCCAAAGGAGAGGATCCCTGGCTACACCTTC. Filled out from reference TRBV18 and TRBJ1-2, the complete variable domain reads NAGVMQNPRHLVRRRGQEARLRCSPMKGHSHVYWYRQLPEEGLKFMVYLQKENIIDESGMPKERFSAEFPKEGPSILRIQQVVRGDSAAYFCASSPKERIPGYTFGSGTRLTVV.

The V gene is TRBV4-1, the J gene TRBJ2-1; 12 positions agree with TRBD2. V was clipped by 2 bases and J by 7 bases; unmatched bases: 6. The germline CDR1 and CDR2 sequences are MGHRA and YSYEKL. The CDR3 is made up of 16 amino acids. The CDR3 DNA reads TGCGCCAGCAGCCAACCGACTAGCGGGAGCCCGAATGAGCAGTTCTTC. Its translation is CASSQPTSGSPNEQFF.

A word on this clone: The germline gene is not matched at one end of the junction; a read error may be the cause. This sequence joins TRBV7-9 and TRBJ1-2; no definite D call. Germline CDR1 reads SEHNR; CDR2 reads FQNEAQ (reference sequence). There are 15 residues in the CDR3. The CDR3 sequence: CASTLRDTPNYGYTF. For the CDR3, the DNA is TGTGCCAGCACCTTACGAGATACCCCGAACTATGGCTACACCTTC.

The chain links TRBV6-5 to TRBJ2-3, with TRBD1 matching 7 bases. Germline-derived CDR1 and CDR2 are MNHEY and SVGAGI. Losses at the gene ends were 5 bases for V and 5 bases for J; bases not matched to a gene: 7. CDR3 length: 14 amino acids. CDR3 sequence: CASSRQGVVDTQYF. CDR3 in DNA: TGTGCCAGCAGTCGACAGGGAGTGGTAGATACGCAGTATTTT.

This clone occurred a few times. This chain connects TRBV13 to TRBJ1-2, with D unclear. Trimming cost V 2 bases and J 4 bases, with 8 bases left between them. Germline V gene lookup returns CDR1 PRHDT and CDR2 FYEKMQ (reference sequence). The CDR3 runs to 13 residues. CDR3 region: CASSLRESYGYTF. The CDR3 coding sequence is TGTGCCAGCAGCTTACGGGAAAGCTATGGCTACACCTTC.

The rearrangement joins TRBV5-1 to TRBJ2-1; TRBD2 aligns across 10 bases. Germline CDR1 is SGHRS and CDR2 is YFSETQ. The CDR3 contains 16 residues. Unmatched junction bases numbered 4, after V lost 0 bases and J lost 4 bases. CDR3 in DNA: TGCGCCAGCAGCTTGGGCACTAGCGGGAATTACAATGAGCAGTTCTTC. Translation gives CASSLGTSGNYNEQFF.

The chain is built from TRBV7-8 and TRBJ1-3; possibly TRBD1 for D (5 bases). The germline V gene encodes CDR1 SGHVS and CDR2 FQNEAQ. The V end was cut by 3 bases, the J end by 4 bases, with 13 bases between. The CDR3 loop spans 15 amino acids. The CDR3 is CASSLGGLGGNTIYF. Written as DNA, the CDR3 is TGTGCCAGCAGCTTGGGGGGTCTGGGGGGAAACACCATATATTTT. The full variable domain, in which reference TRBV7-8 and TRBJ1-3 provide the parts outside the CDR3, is GAGVSQSPRYKVAKRGQDVALRCDPISGHVSLFWYQQALGQGPEFLTYFQNEAQLDKSGLPSDRFFAERPEGSVSTLKIQRTQQEDSAVYLCASSLGGLGGNTIYFGEGSWLTVV.